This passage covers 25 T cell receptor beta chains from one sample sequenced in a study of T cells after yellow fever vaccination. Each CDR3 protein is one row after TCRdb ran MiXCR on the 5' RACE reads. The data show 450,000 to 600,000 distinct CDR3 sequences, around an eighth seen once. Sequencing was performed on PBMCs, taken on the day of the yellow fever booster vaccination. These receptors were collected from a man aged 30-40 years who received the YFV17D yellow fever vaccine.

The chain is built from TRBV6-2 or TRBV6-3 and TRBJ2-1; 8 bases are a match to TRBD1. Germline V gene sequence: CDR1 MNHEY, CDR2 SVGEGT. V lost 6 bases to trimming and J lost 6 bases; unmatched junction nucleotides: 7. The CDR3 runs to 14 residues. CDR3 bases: TGTGCCAGCAGATGGACAGGGACAAGCAATGAGCAGTTCTTC. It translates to CASRWTGTSNEQFF.

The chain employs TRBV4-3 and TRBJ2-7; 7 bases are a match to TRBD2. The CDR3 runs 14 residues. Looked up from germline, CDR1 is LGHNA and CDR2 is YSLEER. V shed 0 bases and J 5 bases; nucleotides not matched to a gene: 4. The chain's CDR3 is CASSQDGGRNEQYF. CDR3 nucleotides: TGCGCCAGCAGCCAAGATGGCGGGAGAAACGAGCAGTACTTC.

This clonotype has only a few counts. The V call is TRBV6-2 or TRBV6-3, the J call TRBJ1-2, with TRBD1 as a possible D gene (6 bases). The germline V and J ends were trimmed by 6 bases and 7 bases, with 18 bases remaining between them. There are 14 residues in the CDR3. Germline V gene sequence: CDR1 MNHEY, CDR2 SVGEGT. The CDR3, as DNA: TGTGCCAGCAGCCGACCGGGACACGCCACTGGCTACACCTTC. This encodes CASSRPGHATGYTF.

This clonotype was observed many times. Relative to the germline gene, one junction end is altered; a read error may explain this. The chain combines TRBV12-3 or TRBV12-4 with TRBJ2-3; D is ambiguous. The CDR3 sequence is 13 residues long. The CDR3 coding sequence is TGTGCCAGCAGCTTAGGTGGGGTAGATACGCAGTATTTT. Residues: CASSLGGVDTQYF.

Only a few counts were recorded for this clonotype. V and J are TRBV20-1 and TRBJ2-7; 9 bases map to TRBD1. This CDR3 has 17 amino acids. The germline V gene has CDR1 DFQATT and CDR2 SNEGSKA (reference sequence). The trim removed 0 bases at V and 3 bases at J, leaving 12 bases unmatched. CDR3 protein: CSARELGPGQGFYEQYF. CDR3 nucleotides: TGCAGTGCTAGAGAGTTAGGTCCGGGACAGGGATTCTACGAGCAGTACTTC.

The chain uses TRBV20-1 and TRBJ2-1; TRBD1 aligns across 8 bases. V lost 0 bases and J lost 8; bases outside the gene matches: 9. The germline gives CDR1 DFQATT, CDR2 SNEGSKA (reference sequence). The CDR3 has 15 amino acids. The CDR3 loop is CSARDADRGNYEQFF. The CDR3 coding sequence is TGCAGTGCTAGAGATGCCGACAGGGGTAATTATGAGCAGTTCTTC.

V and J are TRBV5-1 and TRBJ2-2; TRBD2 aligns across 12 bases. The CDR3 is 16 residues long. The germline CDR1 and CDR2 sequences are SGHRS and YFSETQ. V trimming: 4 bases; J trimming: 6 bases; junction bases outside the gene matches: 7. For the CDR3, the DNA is TGCGCCAGCAGCCCGTTGACTAGCGGGAGCCCCGGGGAGCTGTTTTTT. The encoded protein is CASSPLTSGSPGELFF.

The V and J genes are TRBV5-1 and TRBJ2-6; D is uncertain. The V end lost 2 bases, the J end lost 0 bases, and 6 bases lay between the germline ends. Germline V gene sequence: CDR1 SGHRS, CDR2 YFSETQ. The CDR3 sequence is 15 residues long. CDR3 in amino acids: CASSLYTSGANVLTF. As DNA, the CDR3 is TGCGCCAGCAGCTTATACACCTCTGGGGCCAACGTCCTGACTTTC.

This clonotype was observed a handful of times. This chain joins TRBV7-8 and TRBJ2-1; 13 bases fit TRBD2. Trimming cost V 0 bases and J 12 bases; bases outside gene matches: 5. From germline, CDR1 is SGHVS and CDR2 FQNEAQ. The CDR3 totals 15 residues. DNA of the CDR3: TGTGCCAGCAGCTTAGCTTCGGGACTAGCGGGAAGGCAGTTCTTC. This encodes CASSLASGLAGRQFF.

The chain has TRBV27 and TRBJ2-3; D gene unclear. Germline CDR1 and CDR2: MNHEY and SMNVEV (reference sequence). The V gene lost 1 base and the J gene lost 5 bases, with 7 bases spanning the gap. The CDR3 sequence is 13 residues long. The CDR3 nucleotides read TGTGCCAGCAGTTTATTCTGGGGAGATACGCAGTATTTT. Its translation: CASSLFWGDTQYF.

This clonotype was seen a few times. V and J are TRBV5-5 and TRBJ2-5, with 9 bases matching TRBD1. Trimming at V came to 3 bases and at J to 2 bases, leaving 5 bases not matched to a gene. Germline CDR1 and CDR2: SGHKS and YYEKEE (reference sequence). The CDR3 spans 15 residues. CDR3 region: CASSWGQGYQETQYF. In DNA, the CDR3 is TGTGCCAGCAGCTGGGGACAGGGTTATCAAGAGACCCAGTACTTC.

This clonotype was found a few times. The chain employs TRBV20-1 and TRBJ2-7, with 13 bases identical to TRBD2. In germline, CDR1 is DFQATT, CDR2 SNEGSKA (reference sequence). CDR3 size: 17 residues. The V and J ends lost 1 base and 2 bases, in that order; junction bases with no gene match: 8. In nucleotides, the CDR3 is TGCAGTGCTAGAGGCGGACTAGCGGGAGAGGTAACCTACGAGCAGTACTTC. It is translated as CSARGGLAGEVTYEQYF.

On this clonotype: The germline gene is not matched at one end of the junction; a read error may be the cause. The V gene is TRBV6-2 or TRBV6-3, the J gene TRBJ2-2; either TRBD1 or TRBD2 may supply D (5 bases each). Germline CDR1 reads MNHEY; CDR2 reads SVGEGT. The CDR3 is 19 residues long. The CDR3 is CASKPQRGGAPSNTGELLF. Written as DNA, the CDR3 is TGTGCCAGCAAGCCTCAACGGGGTGGGGCGCCCTCCAACACCGGGGAGCTGTTATTT.

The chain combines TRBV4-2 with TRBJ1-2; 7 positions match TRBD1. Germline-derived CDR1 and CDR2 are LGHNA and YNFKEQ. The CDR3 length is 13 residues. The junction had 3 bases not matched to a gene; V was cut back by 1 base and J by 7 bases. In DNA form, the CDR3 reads TGTGCCAGCAGCCAAGGGACAGGAGCTGGCTACACCTTC. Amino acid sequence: CASSQGTGAGYTF.

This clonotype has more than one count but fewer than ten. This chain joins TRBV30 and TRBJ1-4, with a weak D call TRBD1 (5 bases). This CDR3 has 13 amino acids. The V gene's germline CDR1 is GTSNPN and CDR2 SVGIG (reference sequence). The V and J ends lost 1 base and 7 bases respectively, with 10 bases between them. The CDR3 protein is CAWSGGLGEKLFF. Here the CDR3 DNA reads TGTGCCTGGAGTGGGGGCTTAGGTGAAAAACTGTTTTTT.

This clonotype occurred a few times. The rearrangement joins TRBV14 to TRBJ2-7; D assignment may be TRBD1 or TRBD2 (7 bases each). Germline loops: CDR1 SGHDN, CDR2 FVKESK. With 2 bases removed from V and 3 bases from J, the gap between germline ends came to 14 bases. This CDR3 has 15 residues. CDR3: CASSQRAGGDYEQYF. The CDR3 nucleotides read TGTGCCAGCAGCCAAAGAGCAGGGGGGGACTACGAGCAGTACTTC.

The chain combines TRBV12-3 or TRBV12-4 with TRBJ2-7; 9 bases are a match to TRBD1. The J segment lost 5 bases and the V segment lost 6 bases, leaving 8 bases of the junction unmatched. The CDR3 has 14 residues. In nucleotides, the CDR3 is TGTGCCAGCAGCCCGGGGACAGGGACTAACGAGCAGTACTTC. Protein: CASSPGTGTNEQYF.

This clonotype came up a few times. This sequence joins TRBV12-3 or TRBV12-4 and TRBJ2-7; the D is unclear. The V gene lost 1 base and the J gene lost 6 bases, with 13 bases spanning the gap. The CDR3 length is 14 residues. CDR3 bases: TGTGCCAGCAGTTTAGGGGCCACACGTCGCGAGCAGTACTTC. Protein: CASSLGATRREQYF.

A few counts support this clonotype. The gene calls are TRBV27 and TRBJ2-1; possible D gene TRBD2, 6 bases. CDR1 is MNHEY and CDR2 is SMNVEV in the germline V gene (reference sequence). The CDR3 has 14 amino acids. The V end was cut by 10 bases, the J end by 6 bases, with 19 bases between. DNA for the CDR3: TGTGCCACCGTAGCGGTAACCCAGAGCAATGAGCAGTTCTTC. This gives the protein CATVAVTQSNEQFF.

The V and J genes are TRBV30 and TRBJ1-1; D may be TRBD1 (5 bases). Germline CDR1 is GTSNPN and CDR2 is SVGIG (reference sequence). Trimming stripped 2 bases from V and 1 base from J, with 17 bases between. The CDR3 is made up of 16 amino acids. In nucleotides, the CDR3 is TGTGCCTGGAGTATCTACCCAGACACAGGGAACACTGAAGCTTTCTTT. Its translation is CAWSIYPDTGNTEAFF. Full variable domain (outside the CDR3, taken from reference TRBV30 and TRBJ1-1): SQTIHQWPATLVQPVGSPLSLECTVEGTSNPNLYWYRQAAGRGLQLLFYSVGIGQISSEVPQNLSASRPQDRQFILSSKKLLLSDSGFYLCAWSIYPDTGNTEAFFGQGTRLTVV.

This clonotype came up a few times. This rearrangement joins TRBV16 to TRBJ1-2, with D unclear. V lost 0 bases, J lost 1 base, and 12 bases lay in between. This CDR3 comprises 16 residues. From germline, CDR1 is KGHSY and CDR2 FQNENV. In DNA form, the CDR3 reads TGTGCCAGCAGCCAATCTCGGGCAGACAATAACTATGGCTACACCTTC. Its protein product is CASSQSRADNNYGYTF.

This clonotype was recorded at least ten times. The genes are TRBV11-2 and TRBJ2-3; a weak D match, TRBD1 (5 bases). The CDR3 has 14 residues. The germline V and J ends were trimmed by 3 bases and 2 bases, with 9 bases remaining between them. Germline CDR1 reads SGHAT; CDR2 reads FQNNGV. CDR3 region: CASSLGQFTDTQYF. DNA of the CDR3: TGTGCCAGCAGCTTGGGGCAGTTCACAGATACGCAGTATTTT.

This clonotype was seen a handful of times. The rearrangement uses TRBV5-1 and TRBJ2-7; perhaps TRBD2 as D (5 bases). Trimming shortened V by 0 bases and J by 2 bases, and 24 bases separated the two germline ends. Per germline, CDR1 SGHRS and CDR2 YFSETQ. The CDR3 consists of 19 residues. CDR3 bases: TGCGCCAGCAGCTTGGGAGGGAAAGACATGGCGGGTAACCCCTACGAGCAGTACTTC. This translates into CASSLGGKDMAGNPYEQYF.

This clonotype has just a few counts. For the CDR3, the DNA is TGTGCCAGCAGTTACTCGGGGACTAGAGTAGAGACCCAGTACTTC. Translation: CASSYSGTRVETQYF. The V and J genes are TRBV6-5 and TRBJ2-5, with TRBD2 matching 8 bases. The trim removed 0 bases at V and 4 bases at J, leaving 4 bases unmatched. Germline V gene data show CDR1 as MNHEY and CDR2 as SVGAGI. The CDR3 loop spans 15 amino acids.

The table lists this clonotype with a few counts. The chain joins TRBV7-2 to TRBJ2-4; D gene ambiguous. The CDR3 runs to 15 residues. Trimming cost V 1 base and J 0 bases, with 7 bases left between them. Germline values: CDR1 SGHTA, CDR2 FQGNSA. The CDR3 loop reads CASSLGWIAKNIQYF. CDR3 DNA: TGTGCCAGCAGCTTAGGTTGGATAGCCAAAAACATTCAGTACTTC.